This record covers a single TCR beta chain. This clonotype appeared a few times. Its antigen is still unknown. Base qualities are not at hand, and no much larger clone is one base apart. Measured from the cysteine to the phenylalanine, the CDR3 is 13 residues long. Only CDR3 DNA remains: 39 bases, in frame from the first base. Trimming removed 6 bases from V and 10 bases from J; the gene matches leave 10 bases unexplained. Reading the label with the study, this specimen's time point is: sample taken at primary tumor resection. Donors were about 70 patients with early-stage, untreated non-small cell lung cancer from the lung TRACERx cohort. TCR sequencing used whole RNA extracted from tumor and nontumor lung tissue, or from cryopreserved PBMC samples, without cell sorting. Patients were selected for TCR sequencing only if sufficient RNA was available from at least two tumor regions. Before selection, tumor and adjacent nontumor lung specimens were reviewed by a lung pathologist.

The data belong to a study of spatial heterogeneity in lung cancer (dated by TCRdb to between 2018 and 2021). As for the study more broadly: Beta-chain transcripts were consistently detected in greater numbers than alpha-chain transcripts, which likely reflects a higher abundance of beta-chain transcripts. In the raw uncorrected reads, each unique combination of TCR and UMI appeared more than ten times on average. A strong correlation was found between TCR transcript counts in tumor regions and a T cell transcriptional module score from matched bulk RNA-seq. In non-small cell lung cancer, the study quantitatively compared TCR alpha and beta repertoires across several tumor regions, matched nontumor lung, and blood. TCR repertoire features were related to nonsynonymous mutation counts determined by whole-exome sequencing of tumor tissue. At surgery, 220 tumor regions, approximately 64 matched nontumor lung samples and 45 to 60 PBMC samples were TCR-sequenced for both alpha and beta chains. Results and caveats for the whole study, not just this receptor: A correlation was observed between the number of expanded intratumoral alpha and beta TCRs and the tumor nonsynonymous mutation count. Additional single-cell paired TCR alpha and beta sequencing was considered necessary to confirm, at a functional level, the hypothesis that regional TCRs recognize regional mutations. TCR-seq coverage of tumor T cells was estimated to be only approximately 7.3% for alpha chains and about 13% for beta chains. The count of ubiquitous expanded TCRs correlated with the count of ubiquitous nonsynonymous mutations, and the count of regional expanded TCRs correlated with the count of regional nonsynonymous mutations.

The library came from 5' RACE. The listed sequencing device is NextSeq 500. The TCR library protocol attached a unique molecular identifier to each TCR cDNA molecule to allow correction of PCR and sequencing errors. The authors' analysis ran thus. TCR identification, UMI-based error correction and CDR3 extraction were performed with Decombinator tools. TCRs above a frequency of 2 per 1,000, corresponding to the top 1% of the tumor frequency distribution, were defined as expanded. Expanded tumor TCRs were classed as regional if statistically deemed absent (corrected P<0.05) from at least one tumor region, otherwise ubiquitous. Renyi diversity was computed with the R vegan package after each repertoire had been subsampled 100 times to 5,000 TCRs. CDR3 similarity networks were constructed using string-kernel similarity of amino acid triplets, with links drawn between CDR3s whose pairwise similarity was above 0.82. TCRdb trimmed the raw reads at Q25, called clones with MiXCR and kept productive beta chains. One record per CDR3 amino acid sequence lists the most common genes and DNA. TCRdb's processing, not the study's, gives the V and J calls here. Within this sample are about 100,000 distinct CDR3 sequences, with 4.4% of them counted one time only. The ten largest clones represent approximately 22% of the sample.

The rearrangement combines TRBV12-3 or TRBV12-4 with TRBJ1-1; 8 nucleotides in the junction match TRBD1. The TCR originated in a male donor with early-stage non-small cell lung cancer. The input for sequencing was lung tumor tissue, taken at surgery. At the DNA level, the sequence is TGTGCCAGCAGCCGTCAGGGGGCGACCACAGCTTTCTTT. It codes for CASSRQGATTAFF.